The sequence of this T cell receptor beta chain was determined in a study of T cell changes during pregnancy in multiple sclerosis. This clone was seen just once. The V gene's germline CDR1 is SQVTM and CDR2 ANQGSEA. V lost 1 base, J lost 3 bases, and 10 bases lay in between. The CDR3 has 14 amino acids. Here immunoSEQ multiplex PCR was the method, and the copy in TCRdb shows in-frame clones only, minus some. The table has some 90,000 clones, 80% to 95% seen once. V gene TRBV29-1 combines with J gene TRBJ2-1, with no clear D. Sequenced here: peripheral blood, sampled in the first trimester of pregnancy. This clonotype was obtained from a female donor with multiple sclerosis, enrolled in a pregnancy study. In DNA, the CDR3 is TGCAGCGTTGAAGGGTCAGTCGTCTACAATGAGCAGTTCTTC. It is translated as CSVEGSVVYNEQFF.